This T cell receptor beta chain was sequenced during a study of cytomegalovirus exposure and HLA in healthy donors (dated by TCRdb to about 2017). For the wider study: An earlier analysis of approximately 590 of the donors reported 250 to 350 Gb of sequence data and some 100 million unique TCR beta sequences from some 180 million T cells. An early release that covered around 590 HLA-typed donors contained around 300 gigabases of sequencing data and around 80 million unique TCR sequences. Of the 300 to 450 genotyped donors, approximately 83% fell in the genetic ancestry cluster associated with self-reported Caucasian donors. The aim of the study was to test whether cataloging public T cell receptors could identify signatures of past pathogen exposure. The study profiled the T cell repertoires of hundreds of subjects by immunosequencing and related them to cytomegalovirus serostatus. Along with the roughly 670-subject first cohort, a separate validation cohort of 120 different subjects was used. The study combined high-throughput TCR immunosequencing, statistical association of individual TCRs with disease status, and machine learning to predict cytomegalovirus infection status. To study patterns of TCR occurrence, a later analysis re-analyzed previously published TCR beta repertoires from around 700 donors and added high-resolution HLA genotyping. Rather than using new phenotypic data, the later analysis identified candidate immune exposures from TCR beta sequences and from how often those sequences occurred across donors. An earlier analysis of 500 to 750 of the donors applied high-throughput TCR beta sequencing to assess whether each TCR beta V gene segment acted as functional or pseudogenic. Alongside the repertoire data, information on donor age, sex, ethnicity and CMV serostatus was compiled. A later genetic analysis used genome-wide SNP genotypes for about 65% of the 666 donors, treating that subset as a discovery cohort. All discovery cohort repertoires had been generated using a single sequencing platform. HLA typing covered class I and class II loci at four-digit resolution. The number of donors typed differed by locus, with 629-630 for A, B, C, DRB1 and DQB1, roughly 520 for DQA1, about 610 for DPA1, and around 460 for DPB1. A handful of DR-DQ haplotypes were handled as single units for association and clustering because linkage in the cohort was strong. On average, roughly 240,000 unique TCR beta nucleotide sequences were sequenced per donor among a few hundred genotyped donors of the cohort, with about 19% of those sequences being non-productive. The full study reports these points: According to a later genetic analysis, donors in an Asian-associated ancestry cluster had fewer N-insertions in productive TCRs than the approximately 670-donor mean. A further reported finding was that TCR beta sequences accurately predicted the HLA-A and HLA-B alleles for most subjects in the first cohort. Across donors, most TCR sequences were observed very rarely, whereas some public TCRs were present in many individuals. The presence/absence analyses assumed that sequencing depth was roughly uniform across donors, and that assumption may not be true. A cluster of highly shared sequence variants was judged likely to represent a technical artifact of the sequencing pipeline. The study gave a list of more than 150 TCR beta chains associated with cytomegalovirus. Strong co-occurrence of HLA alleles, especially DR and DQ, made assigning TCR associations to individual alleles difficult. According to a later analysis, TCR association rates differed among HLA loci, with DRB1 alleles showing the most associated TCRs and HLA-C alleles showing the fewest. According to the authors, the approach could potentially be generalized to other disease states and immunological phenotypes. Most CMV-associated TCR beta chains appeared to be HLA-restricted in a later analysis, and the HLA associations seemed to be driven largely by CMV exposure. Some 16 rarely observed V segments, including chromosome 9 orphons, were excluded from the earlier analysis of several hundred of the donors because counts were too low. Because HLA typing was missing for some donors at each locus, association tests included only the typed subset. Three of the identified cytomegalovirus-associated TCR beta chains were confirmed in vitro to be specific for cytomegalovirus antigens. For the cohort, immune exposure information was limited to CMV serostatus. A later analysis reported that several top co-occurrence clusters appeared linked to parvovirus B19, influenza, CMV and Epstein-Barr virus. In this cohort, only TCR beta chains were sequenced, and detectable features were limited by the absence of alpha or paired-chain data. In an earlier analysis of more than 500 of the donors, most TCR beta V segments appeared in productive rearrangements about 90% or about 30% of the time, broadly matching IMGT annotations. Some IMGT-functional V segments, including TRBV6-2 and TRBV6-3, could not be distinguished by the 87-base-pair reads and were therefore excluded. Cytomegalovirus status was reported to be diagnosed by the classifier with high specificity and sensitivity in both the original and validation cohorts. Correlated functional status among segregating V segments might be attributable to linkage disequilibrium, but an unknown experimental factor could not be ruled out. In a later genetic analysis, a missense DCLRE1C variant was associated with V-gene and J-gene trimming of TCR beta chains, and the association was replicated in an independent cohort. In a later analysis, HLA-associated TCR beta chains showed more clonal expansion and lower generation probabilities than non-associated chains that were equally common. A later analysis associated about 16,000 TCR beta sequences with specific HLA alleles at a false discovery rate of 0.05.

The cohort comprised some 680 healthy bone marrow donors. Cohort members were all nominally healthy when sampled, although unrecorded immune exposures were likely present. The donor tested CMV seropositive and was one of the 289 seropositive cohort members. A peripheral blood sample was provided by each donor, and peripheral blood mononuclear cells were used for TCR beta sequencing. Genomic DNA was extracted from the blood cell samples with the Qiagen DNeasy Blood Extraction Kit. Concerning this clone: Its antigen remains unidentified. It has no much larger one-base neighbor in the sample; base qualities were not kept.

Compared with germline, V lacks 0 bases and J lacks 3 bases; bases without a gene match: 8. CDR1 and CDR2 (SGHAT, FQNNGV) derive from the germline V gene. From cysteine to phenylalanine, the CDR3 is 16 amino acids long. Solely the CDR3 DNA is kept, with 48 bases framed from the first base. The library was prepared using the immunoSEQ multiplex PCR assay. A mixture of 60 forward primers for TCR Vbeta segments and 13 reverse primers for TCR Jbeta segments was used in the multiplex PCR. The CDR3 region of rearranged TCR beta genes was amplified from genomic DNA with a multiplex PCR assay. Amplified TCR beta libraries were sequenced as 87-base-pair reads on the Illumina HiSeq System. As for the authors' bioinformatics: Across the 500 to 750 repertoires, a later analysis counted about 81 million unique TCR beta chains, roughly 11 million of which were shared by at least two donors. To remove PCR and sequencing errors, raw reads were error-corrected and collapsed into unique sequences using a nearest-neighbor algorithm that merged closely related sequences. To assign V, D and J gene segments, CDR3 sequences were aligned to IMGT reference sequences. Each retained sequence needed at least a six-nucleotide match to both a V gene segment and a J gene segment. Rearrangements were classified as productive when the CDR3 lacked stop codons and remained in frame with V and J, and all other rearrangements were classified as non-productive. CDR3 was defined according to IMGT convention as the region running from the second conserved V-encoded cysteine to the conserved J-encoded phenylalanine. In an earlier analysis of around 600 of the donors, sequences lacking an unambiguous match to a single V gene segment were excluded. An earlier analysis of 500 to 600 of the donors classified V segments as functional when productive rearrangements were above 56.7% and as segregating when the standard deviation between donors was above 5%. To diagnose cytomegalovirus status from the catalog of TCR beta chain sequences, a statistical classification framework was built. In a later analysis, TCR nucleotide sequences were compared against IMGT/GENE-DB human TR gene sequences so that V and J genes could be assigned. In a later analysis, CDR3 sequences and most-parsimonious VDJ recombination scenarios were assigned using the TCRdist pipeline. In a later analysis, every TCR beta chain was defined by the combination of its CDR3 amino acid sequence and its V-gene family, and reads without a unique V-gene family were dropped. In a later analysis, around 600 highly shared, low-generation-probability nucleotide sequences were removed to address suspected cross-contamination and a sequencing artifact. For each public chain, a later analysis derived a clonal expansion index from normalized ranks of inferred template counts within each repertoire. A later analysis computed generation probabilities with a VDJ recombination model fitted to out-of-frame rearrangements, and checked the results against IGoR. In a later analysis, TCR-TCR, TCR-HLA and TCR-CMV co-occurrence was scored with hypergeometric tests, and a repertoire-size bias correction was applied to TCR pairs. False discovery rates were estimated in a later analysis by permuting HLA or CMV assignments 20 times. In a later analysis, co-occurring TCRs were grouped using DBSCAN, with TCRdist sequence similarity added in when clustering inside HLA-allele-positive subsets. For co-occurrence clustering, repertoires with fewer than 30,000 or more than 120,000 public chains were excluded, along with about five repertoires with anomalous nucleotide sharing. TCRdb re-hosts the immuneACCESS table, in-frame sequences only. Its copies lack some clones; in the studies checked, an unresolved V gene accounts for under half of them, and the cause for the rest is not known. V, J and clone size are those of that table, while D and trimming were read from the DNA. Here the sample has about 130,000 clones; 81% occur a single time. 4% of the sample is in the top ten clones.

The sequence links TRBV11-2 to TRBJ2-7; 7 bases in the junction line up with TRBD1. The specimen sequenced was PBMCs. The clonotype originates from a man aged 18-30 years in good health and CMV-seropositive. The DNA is TGTGCCAGCAGCTTAGACCGGGACAGCGGAGTCTACGAGCAGTACTTC. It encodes CASSLDRDSGVYEQYF.